The next 29 T cell receptor beta chains were all read from a single sample in a study of T cells in Graves' hyperthyroidism and ophthalmopathy. RNA transcripts yielded amplified TCR beta CDR3 regions. The HTBI set primed first-round TCR CDR3 RT-PCR. A single record per CDR3 protein comes from TCRdb applying MiXCR to the multiplex PCR reads. The sample contains about 610,000 distinct CDR3 sequences, around 45% of which appear only once. The specimen was peripheral blood or thyroid tissue (not recorded which). Every receptor here comes from a woman younger than 35 with Graves' hyperthyroidism.

Note on this clonotype: One base away lies a much larger clone, so this may be a sequencing read error. The chain recombines TRBV29-1 with TRBJ1-5; 8 positions agree with TRBD1. The CDR3 consists of 13 residues. Trimming took 5 bases from V and 4 from J; bases not matched to a gene: 4. CDR1 and CDR2 from the germline V gene are SQVTM and ANQGSEA. The chain's CDR3 is CSVRQGRNQPQHF. CDR3 DNA sequence: TGCAGCGTTAGACAGGGGAGGAATCAGCCCCAGCATTTT.

V usage is TRBV9 and J usage is TRBJ1-5; a possible D gene is TRBD1 (5 bases). V dropped 4 bases and J dropped 4 bases, with 15 bases sitting between them. The CDR3 is 15 residues long. Germline assignment: CDR1 SGDLS and CDR2 YYNGEE. The CDR3 DNA follows: TGTGCCAGCAGCCAAGGTTCCCGGGGGAATCAGCCCCAGCATTTT. Protein sequence: CASSQGSRGNQPQHF. Complete variable domain (other parts from reference TRBV9 and TRBJ1-5): DSGVTQTPKHLITATGQRVTLRCSPRSGDLSVYWYQQSLDQGLQFLIQYYNGEERAKGNILERFSAQQFPDLHSELNLSSLELGDSALYFCASSQGSRGNQPQHFGDGTRLSIL.

This clonotype was seen at least ten times. V is TRBV7-8 and J is TRBJ1-3; D is perhaps TRBD1 (6 bases). Germline V gives CDR1 SGHVS, CDR2 FQNEAQ. The CDR3 consists of 18 residues. Trimming removed 5 bases at V and 0 bases at J, with 20 bases between. In DNA, the CDR3 is TGTGCCAGCAGCCTTAGGTGGGGGATGGGGGCCTCTGGAAACACCATATATTTT. Translation: CASSLRWGMGASGNTIYF.

The J gene is TRBJ1-5, the V gene TRBV15; 8 bases align to TRBD1. Unmatched junction bases numbered 5, after V lost 1 base and J lost 0 bases. The CDR3 is made up of 17 amino acids. Germline loops: CDR1 LNHNV, CDR2 YYDKDF (reference sequence). This CDR3 is CATSRVTTGDSNQPQHF. The CDR3 nucleotides are TGTGCCACCAGCAGAGTGACGACAGGGGATAGCAATCAGCCCCAGCATTTT.

V usage is TRBV5-4 and J usage is TRBJ1-2; unclear D gene. The CDR3 is 14 amino acids. CDR1 SGHNT and CDR2 YYREEE come from the germline V gene (reference sequence). The V gene lost 4 bases and the J gene lost 0 bases, with 10 bases spanning the gap. The CDR3 here is CASSPDQANYGYTF. As DNA, the CDR3 is TGTGCCAGCAGCCCGGACCAAGCTAACTATGGCTACACCTTC.

This clonotype was detected only a few times. One end of the junction does not line up with germline, which may come from a read error. This rearrangement joins TRBV7-8 to TRBJ1-3, with D unclear. The CDR3 extends over 11 amino acids. The germline V gene encodes CDR1 SGHVS and CDR2 FQNEAQ. CDR3 nucleotide sequence: TGTGCCAGCAGCTTTGGAAACGCCATATATTTT. This translates into CASSFGNAIYF.

This clonotype was seen many times. The gene calls are TRBV6-5 and TRBJ1-6, with 7 bases that match TRBD1. The germline V gene encodes CDR1 MNHEY and CDR2 SVGAGI. The CDR3 sequence is 16 residues long. Germline trimming cut 6 bases from V and 8 bases from J; bases unmatched to any gene: 13. DNA for the CDR3: TGTGCCAGCAGCACGATCGACAGGGCATGGGATTCACCCCTCCACTTT. Its translation is CASSTIDRAWDSPLHF.

This clonotype was recorded at least ten times. The V and J genes are TRBV12-3 or TRBV12-4 and TRBJ1-5; possible D gene TRBD1, 5 bases. The V and J ends lost 7 bases and 6 bases respectively, with 19 bases between them. The CDR3 covers 15 residues. In DNA form, the CDR3 reads TGTGCCAGCACTCTGGCCGGGGGTAAGGGTCAGCCCCAGCATTTT. This sequence encodes CASTLAGGKGQPQHF.

J is TRBJ2-7 and V is TRBV29-1, with 14 bases identical to TRBD2. With 6 bases clipped from V and 4 bases from J, the junction kept 5 bases outside the gene matches. The CDR3 extends over 14 amino acids. Germline CDR1 and CDR2: SQVTM and ANQGSEA. In nucleotides, the CDR3 is TGCAGCGTAACCGGACTAGCGGGAGGATACGAGCAGTACTTC. Amino acid sequence: CSVTGLAGGYEQYF.

The sample holds many counts of this clonotype. V gene TRBV5-6 combines with J gene TRBJ1-1; 9 nucleotides agree with TRBD1. V lost 3 bases, J lost 7 bases, and 7 bases stayed unmatched. The CDR3 covers 14 residues. The germline gives CDR1 SGHDT, CDR2 YYEEEE. As DNA, the CDR3 is TGTGCCAGCAGCTCAGTACAGGGGGCGGGTGAAGCTTTCTTT. It is translated as CASSSVQGAGEAFF.

The chain links TRBV4-1 to TRBJ2-7; D assignment may be TRBD1 or TRBD2 (6 bases each). CDR3 length equals 16 residues. CDR1 is MGHRA, CDR2 YSYEKL, per germline. The germline V and J ends were trimmed by 1 base and 3 bases, with 16 bases remaining between them. CDR3 sequence: CASSQGGRGGGYEQYF. The CDR3 nucleotides are TGCGCCAGCAGCCAAGGGGGCAGAGGGGGAGGCTACGAGCAGTACTTC.

The chain carries TRBV25-1 and TRBJ1-2; D is unclear. The germline V and J ends were trimmed by 3 bases and 7 bases, with 9 bases remaining between them. CDR1 and CDR2 from the germline V gene are MGHDK and SYGVNS. CDR3 length equals 12 residues. As DNA, the CDR3 is TGTGCCAGCAGTGATTGGGGTCGTGGCTACACCTTC. It codes for CASSDWGRGYTF.

The chain employs TRBV6-2 or TRBV6-3 and TRBJ1-5, with a tentative D call TRBD1 (5 bases). CDR1 and CDR2 (germline): MNHEY, SVGEGT. The CDR3 is 13 residues long. V lost 4 bases, J lost 11 bases, and 15 bases lay in between. CDR3 region: CASSWGRQETQHF. In DNA form, the CDR3 reads TGTGCCAGCAGTTGGGGGAGACAAGAGACCCAGCATTTT.

The chain joins TRBV7-3 to TRBJ2-5, with D maybe TRBD2 (5 bases). The last part of the DNA fits TRBJ2-1 better; the J call may be wrong. There are 15 residues in the CDR3. The germline V gene encodes CDR1 SGHTA and CDR2 FQGTGA. CDR3 sequence reads: CASSPTRRVYNEQFF. The CDR3 region has the DNA TGTGCCAGCAGCCCCACTAGGCGCGTCTACAATGAGCAGTTCTTC.

The chain uses TRBV7-9 and TRBJ2-7, with D perhaps TRBD1 (7 bases). The V and J ends lost 5 bases and 7 bases respectively, with 21 bases between them. Germline V gene sequence: CDR1 SEHNR, CDR2 FQNEAQ (reference sequence). This CDR3 spans 15 amino acids. The CDR3 sequence: CASSDIQGGPGEQYF. CDR3 DNA: TGTGCCAGCAGCGACATCCAGGGGGGCCCTGGTGAGCAGTACTTC.

This clonotype was found many times. This rearrangement joins TRBV20-1 to TRBJ2-5; 7 bases match TRBD2. CDR1 and CDR2 (germline): DFQATT, SNEGSKA (reference sequence). After removal of 0 bases from V and 6 bases from J, the junction contained 16 bases not matched to a gene. The CDR3 sequence is 17 residues long. As DNA, the CDR3 is TGCAGTGCTAGAGATCGCCGGGGCGGGAGCATGGAGAAGACCCAGTACTTC. Encoded protein: CSARDRRGGSMEKTQYF.

This chain joins TRBV6-4 and TRBJ2-5, with 12 bases fitting TRBD1. Germline CDR1 reads MRHNA; CDR2 reads SNTAGT. With 1 base clipped from V and 1 base from J, the junction kept 1 base outside the gene matches. The CDR3 runs 16 residues. CDR3 bases: TGTGCCAGCAGTGACTGGGGACAGGGGGCCCAAGAGACCCAGTACTTC. It is translated as CASSDWGQGAQETQYF.

The table lists this clonotype with many counts. This chain links TRBV10-1 with TRBJ2-3; 12 bases match TRBD2. Germline loops: CDR1 WNHNN, CDR2 SYGVQD (reference sequence). After removal of 3 bases from V and 5 bases from J, the junction contained 6 bases not matched to a gene. This CDR3 has 16 amino acids. CDR3 in DNA: TGCGCCAGCAGTGATTTGACTAGCGGGAGCTTAGATACGCAGTATTTT. It yields the protein CASSDLTSGSLDTQYF.

This chain links TRBV19 with TRBJ2-7, with D unresolved. The germline V and J ends were trimmed by 1 base and 1 base, with 5 bases remaining between them. CDR1 LNHDA and CDR2 SQIVND come from the germline V gene (reference sequence). This CDR3 has 13 amino acids. The CDR3 DNA reads TGTGCCAGTAGTATAGTGGCGTCCTACGAGCAGTACTTC. Protein sequence: CASSIVASYEQYF.

In its sample, this clonotype was seen many times. This rearrangement joins TRBV5-6 to TRBJ1-4, with D possibly matching TRBD1 (5 bases). The CDR3 runs to 14 residues. CDR1 SGHDT and CDR2 YYEEEE come from the germline V gene. The germline V and J ends were trimmed by 2 bases and 5 bases, with 10 bases remaining between them. CDR3 residues: CASSFRDANEKLFF. The CDR3 DNA reads TGTGCCAGCAGCTTCCGGGACGCAAATGAAAAACTGTTTTTT.

This clonotype has a count of ten or more. This rearrangement joins TRBV12-3 or TRBV12-4 to TRBJ1-2; 9 nucleotides align to TRBD1. This CDR3 region has 17 residues. V lost 6 bases, J lost 4 bases, and 15 bases stayed unmatched. The CDR3 protein is CASRQHPGQGNSYGYTF. The CDR3 nucleotides are TGTGCCAGCAGGCAACATCCGGGACAGGGCAATAGCTATGGCTACACCTTC.

This clonotype was recorded many times. V usage is TRBV5-8 and J usage is TRBJ1-2; no clear D. This CDR3 has 15 amino acids. V dropped 1 base and J dropped 0 bases, with 10 bases sitting between them. CDR1 is SGHTS, CDR2 YDEGEE, per germline. CDR3 bases: TGTGCCAGCAGCTTGCGGACGGCCCCTAACTATGGCTACACCTTC. Translation: CASSLRTAPNYGYTF.

The table lists this clonotype with many counts. The chain uses TRBV19 and TRBJ1-1; D not resolved. From germline, CDR1 is LNHDA and CDR2 SQIVND (reference sequence). There are 14 residues in the CDR3. Trimming removed 6 bases at V and 0 bases at J, with 11 bases between. CDR3 sequence: CASRIGTMNTEAFF. Here the CDR3 DNA reads TGTGCCAGTAGGATCGGTACGATGAACACTGAAGCTTTCTTT. Complete variable domain (other parts from reference TRBV19 and TRBJ1-1): DGGITQSPKYLFRKEGQNVTLSCEQNLNHDAMYWYRQDPGQGLRLIYYSQIVNDFQKGDIAEGYSVSREKKESFPLTVTSAQKNPTAFYLCASRIGTMNTEAFFGQGTRLTVV.

A remark on this clonotype: The DNA is omitted, as the CDR3 cannot be located on it reliably, and the CDR3 follows TCRdb's listing. The V call is TRBV9, the J call TRBJ1-5; the table calls TRBD1, which could not be checked here. Counting both end residues, the CDR3 totals 14 amino acids. Germline V gene lookup returns CDR1 SGDLS and CDR2 YYNGEE. CDR3 region: CASSVGGGNQPQRF.

This clonotype has a handful of counts. V is TRBV3-1 and J is TRBJ2-6; possibly TRBD2 for D (5 bases). CDR1 is LGHDT and CDR2 is YNNKEL in the germline V gene (reference sequence). Trimming took 6 bases from V and 0 from J, leaving 15 bases between them. This CDR3 region has 17 residues. CDR3 sequence: CASSLRGASSGANVLTF. DNA for the CDR3: TGTGCCAGCAGTCTACGGGGAGCCTCCTCTGGGGCCAACGTCCTGACTTTC.

There are many counts of this clonotype. CDR3: CASSLRGSTEAFF. The CDR3, as DNA: TGTGCCAGCAGCTTACGGGGATCCACTGAAGCTTTCTTT. This chain uses TRBV7-9 with TRBJ1-1; D ambiguous. The CDR3 is made up of 13 amino acids. Between the trimmed V and J ends, which lost 2 bases and 4 bases, there was a span of 8 bases. CDR1 SEHNR and CDR2 FQNEAQ come from the germline V gene (reference sequence).

At least ten counts were recorded for this clonotype. The chain links TRBV20-1 to TRBJ1-2; maybe TRBD1 (6 bases). This CDR3 region has 15 residues. From germline, CDR1 is DFQATT and CDR2 SNEGSKA (reference sequence). Deletions cut 1 base from V and 3 bases from J, with 15 bases between. The CDR3 sequence is CSARGSGGGDYGYTF. CDR3 bases: TGCAGTGCTAGAGGATCCGGGGGGGGCGACTATGGCTACACCTTC.

This clonotype was found a few times. The chain employs TRBV25-1 and TRBJ2-3, with 9 bases fitting TRBD2. The V segment lost 2 bases and the J segment 2 bases; nucleotides outside the gene matches: 5. CDR3 length: 16 residues. CDR1 is MGHDK, CDR2 SYGVNS, per germline. CDR3 sequence: CASSERTSGYTDTQYF. The CDR3 nucleotides are TGTGCCAGCAGTGAAAGAACTAGCGGGTACACAGATACGCAGTATTTT.

This clonotype was seen at least ten times. This chain links TRBV24-1 with TRBJ2-2; the D is unclear. The V end lost 4 bases, the J end lost 5 bases, and 10 bases lay between the germline ends. CDR1 is KGHDR and CDR2 is SFDVKD in the germline V gene. This CDR3 contains 14 residues. CDR3 protein: CATSEVGWTGELFF. The CDR3 bases are TGTGCCACCAGTGAGGTCGGCTGGACCGGGGAGCTGTTTTTT.